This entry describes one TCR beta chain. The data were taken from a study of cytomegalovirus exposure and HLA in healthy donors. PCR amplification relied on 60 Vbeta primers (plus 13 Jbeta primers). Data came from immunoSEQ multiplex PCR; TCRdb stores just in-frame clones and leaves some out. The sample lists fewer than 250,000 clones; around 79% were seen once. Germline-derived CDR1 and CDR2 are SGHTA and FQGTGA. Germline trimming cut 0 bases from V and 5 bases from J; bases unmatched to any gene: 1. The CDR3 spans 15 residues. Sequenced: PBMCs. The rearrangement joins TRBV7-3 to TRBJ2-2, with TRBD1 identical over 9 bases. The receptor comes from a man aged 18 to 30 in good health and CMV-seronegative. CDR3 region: CASSLTGQGTGELFF. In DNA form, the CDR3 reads TGTGCCAGCAGCTTAACGGGACAGGGAACCGGGGAGCTGTTTTTT.